The 13 T cell receptor beta chains presented below share a single source sample, sequenced in a study of response to subunit inactivated influenza vaccine. MiXCR, run by TCRdb on the RT-PCR reads, gives a single entry per CDR3 protein. The data show 650,000 to 800,000 distinct CDR3 sequences, around 14% seen once. The sample in question was PBMCs from blood, obtained roughly 15 days before vaccination. The receptors shown here come from a man aged 45 to 65 who received an inactivated influenza vaccine.

The chain is built from TRBV5-1 and TRBJ2-7; a weak D match, TRBD1 (6 bases). In germline, CDR1 is SGHRS, CDR2 YFSETQ. The CDR3 runs to 17 residues. The germline V and J ends were trimmed by 2 bases and 0 bases, with 18 bases remaining between them. CDR3 DNA sequence: TGCGCCAGCAGCTTCCAGCTTCAACAGGGAGACTCCTACGAGCAGTACTTC. Translation: CASSFQLQQGDSYEQYF. Based on the CDR3 plus reference TRBV5-1 and TRBJ2-7, the full variable domain is KAGVTQTPRYLIKTRGQQVTLSCSPISGHRSVSWYQQTPGQGLQFLFEYFSETQRNKGNFPGRFSGRQFSNSRSEMNVSTLELGDSALYLCASSFQLQQGDSYEQYFGPGTRLTVT.

V is TRBV4-2 and J is TRBJ2-5; D call uncertain. The length of the CDR3 is 15 residues. CDR1 and CDR2 from the germline V gene are LGHNA and YNFKEQ. Trimming pared 2 bases from V and 3 bases from J, leaving 13 bases between. CDR3 DNA sequence: TGTGCCAGCAGCCAATCCCCCTGGGCCGAAGAGACCCAGTACTTC. Translation gives CASSQSPWAEETQYF.

The chain carries TRBV2 and TRBJ2-7, with 8 bases matching TRBD1. Per germline, CDR1 SNHLY and CDR2 FYNNEI. J gave up 1 base and V 8 bases, and 7 bases lay outside the gene matches. CDR3 length: 14 residues. The CDR3 coding sequence is TGTGCCAGCCGGACAGGGCCACGGTCCTACGAGCAGTACTTC. Its protein is CASRTGPRSYEQYF.

V usage is TRBV6-2 or TRBV6-3 and J usage is TRBJ2-1, with no clear D. Trimming left V 0 bases short and J 6 bases short, with 6 bases between. Germline V gene data show CDR1 as MNHEY and CDR2 as SVGEGT. The CDR3 is 13 residues long. CDR3 nucleotide sequence: TGTGCCAGCAGTTACTCCCCCGGCAATGAGCAGTTCTTC. Translated, it gives CASSYSPGNEQFF.

The V gene is TRBV28, the J gene TRBJ2-3, with 8 bases fitting TRBD2. V was clipped by 5 bases and J by 3 bases; unmatched bases: 10. Germline loops: CDR1 MDHEN, CDR2 SYDVKM. The length of the CDR3 is 16 residues. This CDR3 reads CASSTPGLGHTDTQYF. CDR3 DNA sequence: TGTGCCAGCAGTACGCCGGGACTAGGTCATACAGATACGCAGTATTTT.

This clonotype was picked up a small number of times. The rearrangement links TRBV5-8 to TRBJ2-1; D call uncertain. This CDR3 contains 15 residues. Germline CDR1 SGHTS, CDR2 YDEGEE. The V end lost 0 bases, the J end lost 7 bases, and 14 bases lay between the germline ends. This chain's CDR3 is CASSLAGRLGNEQFF. The DNA of the CDR3 is TGTGCCAGCAGCTTGGCCGGCCGCCTTGGGAATGAGCAGTTCTTC.

This clonotype was seen a handful of times. The chain is built from TRBV7-9 and TRBJ2-3, with 9 bases fitting TRBD1. The CDR3 spans 15 residues. V shed 4 bases and J 5 bases; nucleotides not matched to a gene: 7. In germline, CDR1 is SEHNR, CDR2 FQNEAQ (reference sequence). The CDR3 DNA follows: TGTGCCAGCAGCTCCCCAAACAGGGGGCAAGATACGCAGTATTTT. Its protein product is CASSSPNRGQDTQYF.

The rearrangement links TRBV7-2 to TRBJ1-5; possibly TRBD1 for D (5 bases). Germline assignment: CDR1 SGHTA and CDR2 FQGNSA. Trimming removed 4 bases from V and 3 bases from J, with 13 bases in between. CDR3 size: 15 residues. For the CDR3, the DNA is TGTGCCAGCAGCTCCGACAGTACAAACAATCAGCCCCAGCATTTT. It specifies CASSSDSTNNQPQHF.

The J gene is TRBJ1-1, the V gene TRBV12-3 or TRBV12-4, with D perhaps matching TRBD1 (5 bases). The CDR3 consists of 15 residues. Trimming shortened V by 1 base and J by 4 bases, and 13 bases separated the two germline ends. The CDR3 sequence is CASSLGRGRVTEAFF. CDR3 coding DNA: TGTGCCAGCAGTTTAGGTAGGGGTCGGGTCACTGAAGCTTTCTTT.

This clonotype was found a few times. The genes are TRBV24-1 and TRBJ2-5; D not resolved. V gave up 3 bases and J gave up 5 bases, with 6 bases separating them. Germline loops: CDR1 KGHDR, CDR2 SFDVKD. This CDR3 is built from 12 residues. CDR3 in DNA: TGTGCCACCAGTGATGACTCTGAGACCCAGTACTTC. It translates to CATSDDSETQYF.

The chain uses TRBV7-2 and TRBJ1-4; tentative D call: TRBD1 (6 bases). Trimming shortened V by 5 bases and J by 7 bases, and 17 bases separated the two germline ends. Per germline, CDR1 SGHTA and CDR2 FQGNSA. This CDR3 contains 15 residues. The DNA of the CDR3 is TGTGCCAGCAGCCCAGGACAGCCAGGAGGTGAAAAACTGTTTTTT. Encoded protein: CASSPGQPGGEKLFF.

The rearrangement links TRBV5-5 to TRBJ2-1, with 16 bases aligning to TRBD2. Per the germline V gene, CDR1 is SGHKS and CDR2 is YYEKEE (reference sequence). CDR3 length: 17 residues. The ends lost 0 bases at V and 6 bases at J; junction bases unmatched: 3. CDR3 sequence (DNA): TGTGCCAGCAGCTTGGCGGGACTAGCGGGGGGGCGCAATGAGCAGTTCTTC. It encodes CASSLAGLAGGRNEQFF.

A few counts support this clonotype. This CDR3 is CASSLAVHSSSYNEQFF. The CDR3 DNA reads as TGTGCCAGCAGCTTAGCGGTCCACTCGAGCTCCTACAATGAGCAGTTCTTC. The chain recombines TRBV7-6 with TRBJ2-1; D is uncertain. Looked up from germline, CDR1 is SGHVS and CDR2 is FNYEAQ. The CDR3 sequence is 17 residues long. Trimming pared 0 bases from V and 0 bases from J, leaving 12 bases between. Supplemented by reference TRBV7-6 and TRBJ2-1, the full variable domain reads GAGVSQSPRYKVTKRGQDVALRCDPISGHVSLYWYRQALGQGPEFLTYFNYEAQQDKSGLPNDRFSAERPEGSISTLTIQRTEQRDSAMYRCASSLAVHSSSYNEQFFGPGTRLTVL.